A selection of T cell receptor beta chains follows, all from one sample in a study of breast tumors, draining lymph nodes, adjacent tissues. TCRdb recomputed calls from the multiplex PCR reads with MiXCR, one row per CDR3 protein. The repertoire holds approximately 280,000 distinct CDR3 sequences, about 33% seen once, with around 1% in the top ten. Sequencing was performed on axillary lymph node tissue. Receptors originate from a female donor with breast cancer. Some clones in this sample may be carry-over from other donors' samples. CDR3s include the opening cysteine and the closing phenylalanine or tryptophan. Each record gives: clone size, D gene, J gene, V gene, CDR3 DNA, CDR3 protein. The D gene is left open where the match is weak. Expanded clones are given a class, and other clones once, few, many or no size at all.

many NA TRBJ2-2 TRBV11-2 TGTGCCAGCAGCACCAGAGGCACCGGGGAGCTGTTTTTT CASSTRGTGELFF
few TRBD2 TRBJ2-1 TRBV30 TGTGCCGGCCGTGGGAGGGAGGGCCGTCATGAGCAGTTCTTC CAGRGREGRHEQFF
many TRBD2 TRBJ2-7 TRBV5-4 TGTGCCAGCAGCCGTCCCGGACTAGGGAAAGACTACGAGCAGTACTTC CASSRPGLGKDYEQYF
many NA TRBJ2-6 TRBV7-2 TGTGCCAGCAGCTTAATGGTGGGGGCCAACGTCCTGACTTTC CASSLMVGANVLTF
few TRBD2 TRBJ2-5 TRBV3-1 TGTGCCAGCAGCCCGCGGACTAGCGGGTTTCAAGAGACCCAGTACTTC CASSPRTSGFQETQYF
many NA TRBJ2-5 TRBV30 TGTGCCTGGAGGGACGGCAATAAAGAGACCCAGTACTTC CAWRDGNKETQYF
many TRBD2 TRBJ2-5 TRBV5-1 TGCGCCAGCAGCGTGGGAGGGCCGGGAGAGACCCAGTACTTC CASSVGGPGETQYF
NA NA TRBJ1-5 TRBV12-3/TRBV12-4 TGTGCCAGCAGTATCAATAGCAATCGGCCCCAGCATTTT CASSINSNRPQHF
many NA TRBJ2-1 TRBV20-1 TGCAGTGCTAGAGGGGACTCTCGAGTCGGCAATGAGCAGTTCTTC CSARGDSRVGNEQFF
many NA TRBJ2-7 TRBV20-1 TGCAGTGCTAGAGCGAACTCCTACGAGCAGTACTTC CSARANSYEQYF
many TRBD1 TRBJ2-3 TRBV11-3 TGTGCCAGCAGCTCGATTTGGGGACAGCGGAGCACAGATACGCAGTATTTT CASSSIWGQRSTDTQYF
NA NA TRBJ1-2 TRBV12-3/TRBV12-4 TGTGCCAGCAGTTTTACCGATCTGGACTATGGCTACACCTTC CASSFTDLDYGYTF
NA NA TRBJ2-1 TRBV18 TGTGCCAGCTCACCAGACCGGGAGCGGAACAATGAGCAGTTCTTC CASSPDRERNNEQFF
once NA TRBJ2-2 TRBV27 TGTGCCAGCAGTTTACAGGGGCTAGGCGGGGAGCTGTTTTTT CASSLQGLGGELFF
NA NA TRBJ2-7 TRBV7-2 TGTGTCAGCAGCCGGCACGCAGGGTGGGCCTACGGGCAGTACTTC CVSSRHAGWAYGQYF
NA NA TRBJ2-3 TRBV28 TGTGCCAGCAGTTTAGAGTGGGATACGCAGTATTTT CASSLEWDTQYF
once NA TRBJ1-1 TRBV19 TGTGCCAGTAGTATTGACCAGAGGGAAGCTTTCTTT CASSIDQREAFF
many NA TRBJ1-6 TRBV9 TGTGCCAGCAGTGAGGGGATGGGTAATTCACCCCTCCACTTT CASSEGMGNSPLHF
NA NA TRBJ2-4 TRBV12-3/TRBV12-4 TGTGCCAGCAGTTTTGGGGGGCCTGCCAAAAACATTCAGTACTTC CASSFGGPAKNIQYF
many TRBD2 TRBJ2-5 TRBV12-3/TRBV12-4 TGTGCCAGCAGTTTCTCGGGACTAGCGGGAGGGAACCAAGAGACCCAGTACTTC CASSFSGLAGGNQETQYF
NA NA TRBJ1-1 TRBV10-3 TGTGCCATCAGTGATCCCGGGGCCCAGAACACTGAAGCTTTCTTT CAISDPGAQNTEAFF
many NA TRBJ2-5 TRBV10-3 TGTGCCATCAAGGCTGGGCGAACAGTTATTCAAGAGACCCAGTACTTC CAIKAGRTVIQETQYF
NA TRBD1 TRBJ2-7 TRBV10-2 TGCGCCAGCGGTGAAGGGACAGGGAGGGAGCAGTACTTC CASGEGTGREQYF
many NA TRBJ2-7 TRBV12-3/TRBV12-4 TGTGCCAGCAGCCCCTACCGGGAGCAGTACTTC CASSPYREQYF
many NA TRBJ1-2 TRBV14 TGTGCCAGCAGCCACCTCGAAACAGCCACCTCCGGGAGCTATGGCTACACCTTC CASSHLETATSGSYGYTF
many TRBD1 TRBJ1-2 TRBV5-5 TGTGCCAGCAGCCCAGGGACCAGACGACCAGGGGGGGGCTACACCTTC CASSPGTRRPGGGYTF
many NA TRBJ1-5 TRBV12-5 TGTGCTAGTCAGGGTTATAGCAATCAGCCCCAGCATTTT CASQGYSNQPQHF
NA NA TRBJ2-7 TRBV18 TGTGCCAGCTCATGGGGACCCGGGACCGGGACCTACGAGCAGTACTTC CASSWGPGTGTYEQYF
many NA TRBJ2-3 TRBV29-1 TGCAGCGTTGAAGGGTCCTCGACAGATACGCAGTATTTT CSVEGSSTDTQYF
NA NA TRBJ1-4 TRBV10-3 TGTGCCATCAAGGGAGTGGAGGGTGAAAAACTGTTTTTT CAIKGVEGEKLFF
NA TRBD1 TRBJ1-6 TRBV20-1 TGCAGTGCCGGTAGCGTTCCCCGCCAGGGGGCTAGTTCACCCCTCCACTTT CSAGSVPRQGASSPLHF
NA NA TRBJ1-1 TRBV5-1 TGCGCCAGCAGCTTGGACGGTCCCACTGAAGCTTTCTTT CASSLDGPTEAFF
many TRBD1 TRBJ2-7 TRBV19 TGTGCCAGTAGTACCGCCGGCGCAGGGGGCTACGAGCAGTACTTC CASSTAGAGGYEQYF
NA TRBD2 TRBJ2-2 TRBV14 TGTGCCAGCAGCGCCCCGAGGGGACTAGCGGACACCGGGGAGCTGTTTTTT CASSAPRGLADTGELFF
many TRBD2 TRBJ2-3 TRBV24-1 TGTGCCACCAGTGATCTCAATTACGAGAGCGGGAGGGGGTCAGATACGCAGTATTTT CATSDLNYESGRGSDTQYF
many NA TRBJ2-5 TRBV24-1 TGTGCCACCAGTGAAGGAATGGAGACCCAGTACTTC CATSEGMETQYF
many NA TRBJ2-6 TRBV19 TGTGCCAGTAGTTCCCAGGGTCCTGGGGCCAACGTCCTGACTTTC CASSSQGPGANVLTF
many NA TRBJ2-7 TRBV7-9 TGTGCCAGCGTTCAAGAAAACTCCTACGAGCAGTACTTC CASVQENSYEQYF
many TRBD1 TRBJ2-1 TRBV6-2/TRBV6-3 TGTGCCAGCAGCCGACAGGGATCCTACAATGAGCAGTTCTTC CASSRQGSYNEQFF
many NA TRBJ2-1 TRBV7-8 TGTGCCAGCAGCTTACCCGGGGGACCGGCGAGGGTCTTC CASSLPGGPARVF
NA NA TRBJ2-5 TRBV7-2 TGTGCCAGCAGCTTAGGGCCAGGGTGGACCCAGTACTTC CASSLGPGWTQYF
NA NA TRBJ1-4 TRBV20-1 TGCAGTGCTAGAGGGAAGGGCCGGGGTGAAAAACTGTTTTTT CSARGKGRGEKLFF
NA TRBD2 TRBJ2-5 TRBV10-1 TGCGCCAGCAGTGCCGGACTAGCGGTAGAGACCCAGTACTTC CASSAGLAVETQYF
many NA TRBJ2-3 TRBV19 TGTGCCAGTAGACCTGGGGGAACAGATACGCAGTATTTT CASRPGGTDTQYF
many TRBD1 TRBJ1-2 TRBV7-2 TGTGCCAGCAGCTTAGGAGGCCAGGGGGTTTATGGCTACACCTTC CASSLGGQGVYGYTF
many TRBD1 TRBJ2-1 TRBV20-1 TGCAGTGCTCCCGGGACAGGGGGCTTTGAGCAGTTCTTC CSAPGTGGFEQFF